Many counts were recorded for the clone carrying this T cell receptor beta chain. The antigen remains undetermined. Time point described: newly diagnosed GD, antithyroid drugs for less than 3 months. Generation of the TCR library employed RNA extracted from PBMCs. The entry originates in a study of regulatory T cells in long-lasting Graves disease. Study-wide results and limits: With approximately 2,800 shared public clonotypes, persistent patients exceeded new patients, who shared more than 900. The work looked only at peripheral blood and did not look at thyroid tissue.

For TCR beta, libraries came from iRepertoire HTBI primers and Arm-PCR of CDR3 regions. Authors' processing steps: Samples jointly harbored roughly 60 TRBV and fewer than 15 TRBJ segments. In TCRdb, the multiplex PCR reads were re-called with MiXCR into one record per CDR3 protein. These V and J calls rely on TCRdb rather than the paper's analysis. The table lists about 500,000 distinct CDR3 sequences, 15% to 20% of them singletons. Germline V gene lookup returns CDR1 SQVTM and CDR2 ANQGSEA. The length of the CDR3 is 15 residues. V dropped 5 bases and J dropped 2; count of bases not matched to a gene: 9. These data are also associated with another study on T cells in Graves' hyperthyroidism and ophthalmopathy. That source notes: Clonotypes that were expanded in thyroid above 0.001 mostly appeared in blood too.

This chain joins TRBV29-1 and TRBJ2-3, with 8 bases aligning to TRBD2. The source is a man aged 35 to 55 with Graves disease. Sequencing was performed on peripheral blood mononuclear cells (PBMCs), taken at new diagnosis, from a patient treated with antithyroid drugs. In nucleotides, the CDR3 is TGCAGCGTTCTTCGGAGCGGGGGCATCACAGATACGCAGTATTTT. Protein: CSVLRSGGITDTQYF.